One T cell receptor (beta chain) is described in this entry. No antigen is known for it. The data were obtained in a study of cytotoxic CD8 clonotypes in ibrutinib-treated CLL. Study at large: Enrolment comprised around twelve relapsed/refractory and over 14 treatment-naive patients; under 18 were IGHV unmutated. The authors obtained response samples at a median of about 11 months of treatment, range 6 to 36. Study-level points and caveats: In comparison with age-matched healthy donors, baseline clonality was higher and tracked circulating CD8+ T-cell counts. Ibrutinib response saw clonality rise, and progression saw it return toward baseline.

Generated by immunoSEQ multiplex PCR, the TCRdb table keeps only in-frame clones and is missing some. The repertoire includes 330,000 or so clones, over 60% of them detected once, and 6.3% sits in the top ten. Germline loops: CDR1 MNHNS, CDR2 SASEGT. The CDR3 is 14 amino acids. V was shortened by 4 bases and J by 1 base, with 7 bases between the two germline ends. The genes are TRBV6-1 and TRBJ2-2; D uncertain. The source of this sequence is a human donor with chronic lymphocytic leukemia. This specimen consisted of PBMCs, obtained after 36 months of ibrutinib treatment. CDR3 residues: CASSVVWNTGELFF. The CDR3 nucleotides read TGTGCCAGCAGTGTCGTCTGGAACACCGGGGAGCTGTTTTTT.